These 27 T cell receptor beta chains were all obtained from the same sample, sequenced in a study of beta chain features in type 1 diabetes. Expressed TCRB transcripts got sequenced, as all isolated RNA was reverse transcribed. Profiled with immunoSEQ multiplex PCR; TCRdb holds only in-frame clones, not every one. The data contain about 300,000 clones, approximately 8% of them singletons. Sample: central memory CD4+ T cells from blood. The receptor set was obtained from a young woman in good health.

This clone appeared a few times. The junction shows a germline mismatch at one end, possibly a read error. The V call is TRBV7-9, the J call TRBJ1-1; D gene unclear. Germline CDR1 and CDR2: SEHNR and FQNEAQ (reference sequence). The CDR3 contains 12 residues. Here the CDR3 DNA reads TGTGCCAGCACCTTAAATACGCCTGAAGCTTTCTTT. Protein product: CASTLNTPEAFF.

This clone turned up a few times. The V gene is TRBV30, the J gene TRBJ1-2; 11 nucleotides match TRBD1. This CDR3 contains 14 residues. CDR1 GTSNPN and CDR2 SVGIG come from the germline V gene (reference sequence). The J segment lost 4 bases and the V segment lost 1 base, leaving 2 bases of the junction unmatched. The CDR3 region has the DNA TGTGCCTGGAGTGGCGGACAGGGGGCCTATGGCTACACCTTC. It encodes CAWSGGQGAYGYTF.

This clone was recorded a few times. This CDR3 is CASRPQAGTYEQYV. The CDR3 coding sequence is TGTGCCAGCAGACCTCAAGCAGGGACCTACGAGCAGTACGTC. The V gene is TRBV6-1, the J gene TRBJ2-7, with D perhaps matching TRBD1 (5 bases). Trimming stripped 6 bases from V and 2 bases from J, with 14 bases between. This CDR3 comprises 14 residues. CDR1 and CDR2 from the germline V gene are MNHNS and SASEGT.

This clone was picked up a small number of times. The chain is built from TRBV4-2 and TRBJ1-5, with a weak D call TRBD1 (5 bases). The CDR3 has 15 residues. Germline CDR1 reads LGHNA; CDR2 reads YNFKEQ. The V and J ends lost 5 bases and 1 base respectively, with 12 bases between them. The CDR3 protein is CASSGGEGSNQPQHF. CDR3 nucleotide sequence: TGTGCCAGCAGCGGGGGAGAGGGAAGCAATCAGCCCCAGCATTTT.

The table lists this clone with many counts. The gene calls are TRBV6-6 and TRBJ1-2; D ambiguous. The CDR3 contains 12 residues. Germline V gene data show CDR1 as MNHNY and CDR2 as SVGAGI (reference sequence). V was cut by 5 bases and J by 4 bases, with 8 bases left in between. The CDR3 bases are TGTGCCAGCAGTGTCGGGTTCTATGGCTACACCTTC. It yields the protein CASSVGFYGYTF.

The genes are TRBV7-2 and TRBJ2-5, with D perhaps matching TRBD2 (6 bases). The V end was cut by 5 bases, the J end by 5 bases, with 24 bases between. Germline CDR1 SGHTA, CDR2 FQGNSA. The CDR3 covers 17 residues. The CDR3 reads CASSPSGQRRSGETQYF. In nucleotides, the CDR3 is TGTGCCAGCAGCCCGAGCGGGCAGCGGCGATCGGGGGAGACCCAGTACTTC. The full variable domain, completed using reference TRBV7-2 and TRBJ2-5, is GAGVSQSPSNKVTEKGKDVELRCDPISGHTALYWYRQSLGQGLEFLIYFQGNSAPDKSGLPSDRFSAERTGGSVSTLTIQRTQQEDSAVYLCASSPSGQRRSGETQYFGPGTRLLVL.

This chain connects TRBV7-2 to TRBJ1-2; 7 positions match TRBD1. The CDR3 covers 14 residues. V was pared by 4 bases and J by 4 bases, with 6 bases of the junction left unmatched. Germline CDR1 is SGHTA and CDR2 is FQGNSA. CDR3 in amino acids: CASSSQGTLYGYTF. CDR3 coding DNA: TGTGCCAGCAGCTCACAGGGGACCCTCTATGGCTACACCTTC.

The chain is built from TRBV19 and TRBJ2-7, with 8 bases matching TRBD1. The germline V gene encodes CDR1 LNHDA and CDR2 SQIVND (reference sequence). The V gene end was trimmed by 5 bases and the J gene end by 2 bases; junction bases not matched to a gene: 8. The CDR3 covers 15 residues. CDR3 in DNA: TGTGCCAGTAGTCCCCGGACAGGGAGCACCTACGAGCAGTACTTC. This encodes CASSPRTGSTYEQYF.

The V call is TRBV15, the J call TRBJ1-5; no clear D gene. Trimming removed 0 bases from V and 7 bases from J, with 4 bases in between. This CDR3 is 12 amino acids long. CDR1 and CDR2 (germline): LNHNV, YYDKDF (reference sequence). In DNA, the CDR3 is TGTGCCACCAGCAGAGATTGGCAGCCCCAGCATTTT. This encodes CATSRDWQPQHF. The whole variable domain, filled in from reference TRBV15 and TRBJ1-5, reads DAMVIQNPRYQVTQFGKPVTLSCSQTLNHNVMYWYQQKSSQAPKLLFHYYDKDFNNEADTPDNFQSRRPNTSFCFLDIRSPGLGDTAMYLCATSRDWQPQHFGDGTRLSIL.

This clone has a handful of counts. The chain is built from TRBV21-1 and TRBJ1-1. TRBV21-1 is a documented pseudogene. This CDR3 is 16 amino acids long. CDR3 sequence reads: CASSKATMGSRTEAFF. The CDR3 DNA is TGTGCCAGCAGCAAAGCCACGATGGGGAGTCGGACTGAAGCTTTCTTT.

There are many counts of this clone. The sample contains more than one DNA sequence encoding this CDR3. The V gene is TRBV15, the J gene TRBJ2-5; perhaps TRBD2 as D (6 bases). CDR1 and CDR2 (germline): LNHNV, YYDKDF (reference sequence). Deletions cut 3 bases from V and 5 bases from J, with 16 bases between. The CDR3 extends over 15 amino acids. The CDR3 DNA sequence: TGTGCCACCAGCAGGGGCGGAGGGACGTCGGAGACCCAGTACTTC. This sequence encodes CATSRGGGTSETQYF.

The chain recombines TRBV4-3 with TRBJ2-3; TRBD2 aligns across 8 bases. From germline, CDR1 is LGHNA and CDR2 YSLEER. This CDR3 comprises 18 residues. V was clipped by 4 bases and J by 0 bases; unmatched bases: 12. CDR3 residues: CASSLLPTSARSTDTQYF. As DNA, the CDR3 is TGCGCCAGCAGCCTACTCCCGACTAGCGCGAGAAGCACAGATACGCAGTATTTT.

The chain combines TRBV19 with TRBJ1-2; D call uncertain. The CDR3 contains 16 residues. Germline V gene sequence: CDR1 LNHDA, CDR2 SQIVND (reference sequence). Trimming shortened V by 10 bases and J by 4 bases, and 25 bases separated the two germline ends. This chain's CDR3 is CATQDPVGSLAYGYTF. The CDR3 DNA sequence: TGTGCCACCCAAGATCCGGTGGGGTCGCTAGCCTATGGCTACACCTTC.

V and J are TRBV27 and TRBJ2-1; possible D gene TRBD2, 7 bases. Trimming took off 7 bases at V and 4 bases at J, with 14 bases between the two ends. This CDR3 region has 14 residues. In germline, CDR1 is MNHEY, CDR2 SMNVEV (reference sequence). The CDR3 DNA is TGTGCCAGCACGAGGGGGGGCGGGTACAATGAGCAGTTCTTC. Translating it yields CASTRGGGYNEQFF.

This clone has more than one count but fewer than ten. The chain is built from TRBV9 and TRBJ1-5, with TRBD1 matching over 9 bases. CDR3 length equals 14 residues. The ends lost 5 bases at V and 5 bases at J; junction bases unmatched: 5. Germline CDR1 is SGDLS and CDR2 is YYNGEE. The CDR3 loop reads CASRPGQGDQPQHF. The CDR3 region has the DNA TGTGCCAGCAGGCCGGGACAGGGAGATCAGCCCCAGCATTTT.

This clone turned up a few times. The rearrangement links TRBV7-9 to TRBJ2-5, with 7 bases that match TRBD2. The CDR3 is 11 residues long. V dropped 5 bases and J dropped 14; count of bases not matched to a gene: 8. Per germline, CDR1 SEHNR and CDR2 FQNEAQ (reference sequence). The CDR3 DNA reads TGTGCCAGCAGCCCATCCGGGACTATATACTTC. Amino acid sequence: CASSPSGTIYF.

This clone was recorded a few times. The CDR3 loop is CASSWDRAEEQFF. For the CDR3, the DNA is TGTGCCAGCAGCTGGGACAGGGCGGAGGAGCAGTTCTTC. This chain uses TRBV11-2 with TRBJ2-1, with 9 nucleotides matching TRBD1. The CDR3 spans 13 residues. In germline, CDR1 is SGHAT, CDR2 FQNNGV. The V segment lost 4 bases and the J segment 10 bases; nucleotides outside the gene matches: 5.

This sequence joins TRBV9 and TRBJ1-5, with D hard to call. The germline gives CDR1 SGDLS, CDR2 YYNGEE. V was pared by 0 bases and J by 8 bases, with 12 bases between. This CDR3 comprises 14 residues. Here the CDR3 reads CASSVGEGDKPQHF. The CDR3 coding sequence is TGTGCCAGCAGCGTAGGGGAGGGTGACAAGCCCCAGCATTTT.

This clone was picked up a small number of times. The chain employs TRBV4-3 and TRBJ1-2, with D possibly TRBD1 on 6 matching bases. Germline lookup yields CDR1 LGHNA and CDR2 YSLEER. The CDR3 totals 15 residues. Trimming cost V 4 bases and J 2 bases, with 14 bases left between them. CDR3 sequence: CASSLLRQANYGYTF. For the CDR3, the DNA is TGCGCCAGCAGCCTTTTGCGACAGGCGAACTATGGCTACACCTTC.

This clone was recorded a few times. Germline is not matched at one junction end, which may reflect a read error. This chain uses TRBV5-4 with TRBJ2-1, with D unclear. The CDR3 is made up of 16 amino acids. CDR1 and CDR2 (germline): SGHNT, YYREEE (reference sequence). CDR3 loop: CASSQDQVLNPNEQFF. The DNA for the CDR3 is TGCGCCAGCAGCCAAGATCAGGTCCTTAATCCTAATGAGCAGTTCTTC.

This clone was counted many times. The CDR3 loop reads CASSPSGRRETQYF. DNA for the CDR3: TGTGCCAGCAGCCCCTCCGGCAGGCGGGAGACCCAGTACTTC. The chain carries TRBV7-9 and TRBJ2-5; D unresolved. The CDR3 has 14 residues. Between the trimmed V and J ends, which lost 5 bases and 5 bases, there was a span of 15 bases. Germline V CDR1 and CDR2: SEHNR, FQNEAQ (reference sequence).

The genes are TRBV27 and TRBJ2-4; no clear D. There are 14 residues in the CDR3. Germline V gene lookup returns CDR1 MNHEY and CDR2 SMNVEV (reference sequence). V lost 2 bases and J 6 bases, leaving 11 bases between the germline ends. CDR3 protein: CASSLSRPPNIQYF. CDR3 bases: TGTGCCAGCAGTTTAAGCAGGCCCCCAAACATTCAGTACTTC.

The J gene is TRBJ1-5, the V gene TRBV2, with D hard to call. V was pared by 3 bases and J by 6 bases, with 12 bases between. Per germline, CDR1 SNHLY and CDR2 FYNNEI. The CDR3 spans 14 residues. The CDR3, as DNA: TGTGCCAGCAGTGACAGGACGGTGGGTCAGCCCCAGCATTTT. Its translation: CASSDRTVGQPQHF.

In its sample, this clone was seen a few times. The V gene is TRBV18, the J gene TRBJ1-4, with 7 bases identical to TRBD1. From germline, CDR1 is KGHSH and CDR2 LQKENI. The trim removed 0 bases at V and 3 bases at J, leaving 7 bases unmatched. The CDR3 loop spans 17 amino acids. The CDR3 bases are TGTGCCAGCTCACCACCGAGACGGACAGGAGCTAATGAAAAACTGTTTTTT. Translating it yields CASSPPRRTGANEKLFF.

The rearrangement joins TRBV4-3 to TRBJ2-5, with TRBD1 identical over 12 bases. Germline V lookup: CDR1 LGHNA, CDR2 YSLEER. This CDR3 has 20 amino acids. After removal of 0 bases from V and 3 bases from J, the junction contained 14 bases not matched to a gene. The CDR3 loop is CASSQESFFEGQGAKETQYF. CDR3 in DNA: TGCGCCAGCAGCCAAGAGAGTTTCTTTGAGGGACAGGGGGCTAAAGAGACCCAGTACTTC.

In its sample, this clone was seen many times. This chain links TRBV5-1 with TRBJ2-3; D unclear. V lost 4 bases and J lost 1, with 10 bases in between. Germline CDR1 and CDR2: SGHRS and YFSETQ. The CDR3 has 14 residues. CDR3: CASSVLQGTDTQYF. For the CDR3, the DNA is TGCGCCAGCAGCGTCCTCCAGGGCACAGATACGCAGTATTTT.

This clone was found a few times. The genes are TRBV6-5 and TRBJ2-7, with a tentative D call TRBD1 (6 bases). Trimming took off 0 bases at V and 1 base at J, with 10 bases between the two ends. This CDR3 comprises 15 residues. Germline loops: CDR1 MNHEY, CDR2 SVGAGI. The CDR3 coding sequence is TGTGCCAGCAGTTACTCCCCTGACAGGTCCTACGAGCAGTACGTC. Residues: CASSYSPDRSYEQYV.